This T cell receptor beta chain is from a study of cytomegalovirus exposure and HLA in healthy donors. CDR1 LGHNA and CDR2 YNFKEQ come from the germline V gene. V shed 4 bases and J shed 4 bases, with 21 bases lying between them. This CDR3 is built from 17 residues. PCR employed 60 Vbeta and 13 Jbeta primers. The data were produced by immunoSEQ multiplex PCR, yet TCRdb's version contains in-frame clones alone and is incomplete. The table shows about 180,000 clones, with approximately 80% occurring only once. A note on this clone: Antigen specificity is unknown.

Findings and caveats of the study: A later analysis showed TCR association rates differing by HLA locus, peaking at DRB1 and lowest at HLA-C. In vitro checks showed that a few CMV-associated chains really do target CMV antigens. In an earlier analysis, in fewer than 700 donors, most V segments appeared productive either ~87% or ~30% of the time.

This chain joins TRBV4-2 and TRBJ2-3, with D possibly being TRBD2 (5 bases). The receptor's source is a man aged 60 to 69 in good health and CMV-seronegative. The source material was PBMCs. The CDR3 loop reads CASSPPGVNVPPDTQYF. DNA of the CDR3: TGTGCCAGCAGCCCTCCCGGGGTCAATGTACCTCCAGATACGCAGTATTTT.